A selection of T cell receptor beta chains follows, all from one sample in a study of Graves' ophthalmopathy and Graves' hyperthyroidism. TCRdb reanalysed the multiplex PCR reads using MiXCR and keeps one entry per CDR3 protein. The sample includes some 520,000 distinct CDR3 sequences, around 14% seen only once; the top ten take 9.5% to 10%. Sequences were obtained from blood. The source is a woman aged 25 to 39 with Graves' ophthalmopathy. CDR3s include the opening cysteine and the closing phenylalanine or tryptophan. D genes are given only for firm matches. Clone size appears in some rows only: once, few, many, or a class for an expanded clone.

V	D	size	J	CDR3	DNA
TRBV30	.	many	TRBJ2-7	CAWSVNGGYYEQYF	TGTGCCTGGAGTGTAAATGGAGGGTACTACGAGCAGTACTTC
TRBV7-8	.	many	TRBJ1-5	CASSLLAGTSGQPQHF	TGTGCCAGCAGCTTACTCGCAGGGACTTCAGGTCAGCCCCAGCATTTT
TRBV11-2	.	many	TRBJ2-2	CASSLVAGKNTGELFF	TGTGCCAGCAGCTTAGTGGCGGGAAAGAACACCGGGGAGCTGTTTTTT
TRBV28	.	many	TRBJ1-5	CASSLLGSRYQPQHF	TGTGCCAGCAGTTTACTCGGCAGCCGCTATCAGCCCCAGCATTTT
TRBV28	.	many	TRBJ2-2	CASRISAGELFF	TGTGCCAGCAGAATTAGCGCCGGGGAGCTGTTTTTT
TRBV4-1	.	many	TRBJ2-6	CASKPSGHGPGANVLTF	TGCGCCAGCAAACCGTCCGGGCACGGCCCTGGGGCCAACGTCCTGACTTTC
TRBV6-5	.	many	TRBJ2-2	CASSYSRRTGELFF	TGTGCCAGCAGTTACTCGAGGCGAACCGGGGAGCTGTTTTTT
TRBV28	.	many	TRBJ1-6	CASSLKGTYNSPLHF	TGTGCCAGCAGTTTGAAGGGGACCTATAATTCACCCCTCCACTTT
TRBV28	.	many	TRBJ1-5	CASSSPAGATNQPQHF	TGTGCCAGCAGTTCCCCCGCAGGGGCTACCAATCAGCCCCAGCATTTT
TRBV29-1	.	many	TRBJ1-1	CSGGEIRTEAFF	TGCAGCGGGGGCGAGATAAGAACTGAAGCTTTCTTT
TRBV5-1	.	few	TRBJ2-2	CATAVTWNTGELFF	TGCGCCACCGCCGTGACATGGAACACCGGGGAGCTGTTTTTT
TRBV6-2/TRBV6-3	TRBD2	.	TRBJ2-7	CASSYGSSGSYEQYF	TGTGCCAGCAGTTACGGATCTAGCGGGAGCTACGAGCAGTACTTC
TRBV20-1	.	.	TRBJ2-4	CSARTPAIAVVQDIQYF	TGCAGTGCCCGAACCCCGGCGATAGCGGTAGTCCAGGACATTCAGTACTTC
TRBV28	TRBD2	many	TRBJ2-7	CASSRRLAGEPKYF	TGTGCCAGCAGCCGAAGACTAGCGGGAGAGCCCAAGTACTTC
TRBV4-1	.	many	TRBJ1-5	CASSHFWGNQPQHF	TGCGCCAGCAGCCACTTCTGGGGCAATCAGCCCCAGCATTTT
TRBV7-9	.	many	TRBJ2-7	CASSYPTDPYEQYF	TGTGCCAGCAGCTACCCGACAGATCCCTACGAGCAGTACTTC
TRBV6-2/TRBV6-3	TRBD1	many	TRBJ1-2	CASTKYRDSRHGYTF	TGTGCCAGCACCAAATACCGGGACAGCAGGCATGGCTACACCTTC
TRBV14	TRBD1	.	TRBJ2-7	CASSYLRGLGEQYF	TGTGCCAGCAGTTACCTCAGGGGGCTGGGCGAGCAGTACTTC
TRBV12-3/TRBV12-4	.	.	TRBJ2-7	CASSLQPPDRLPSYEQYF	TGTGCCAGCAGTTTGCAGCCCCCGGACAGACTGCCCTCCTACGAGCAGTACTTC
TRBV5-1	.	many	TRBJ1-2	CASSLGRAPLFANYGYTF	TGCGCCAGCAGCTTGGGGAGGGCTCCTCTCTTCGCTAACTATGGCTACACCTTC
TRBV6-1	TRBD1	.	TRBJ1-5	CASRPRGLGASNQPQHF	TGTGCCAGCAGGCCAAGGGGGCTAGGGGCTAGCAATCAGCCCCAGCATTTT
TRBV11-3	TRBD1	.	TRBJ2-7	CASSLSVQGNEQYF	TGTGCCAGCAGCTTAAGCGTACAGGGGAACGAGCAGTACTTC
TRBV25-1	.	many	TRBJ2-5	CASSEAPVETQYF	TGTGCCAGCAGTGAAGCCCCGGTAGAGACCCAGTACTTC
TRBV28	TRBD1	.	TRBJ1-1	CASSIIRDRDAFF	TGTGCCAGCAGTATAATCCGGGACAGGGATGCTTTCTTT
TRBV7-8	.	.	TRBJ2-7	CASSFSSGAGEQYF	TGTGCCAGCAGCTTTAGTTCGGGCGCGGGGGAGCAGTACTTC